This passage covers 28 T cell receptor beta chains from one sample sequenced in a study of persistence of HIV-infected CD4 T cells. Sequencing used immunoSEQ version 4 in survey mode. Sequenced by immunoSEQ multiplex PCR; TCRdb stores in-frame clones only, minus some. The profile shows about 33,000 clones, approximately 85% of them singletons. Stimulation used 10 ug/mL lysate from CMV-infected fibroblasts. CD40L/CD69 double-negative CD45RO-high memory CD4+ T cells were collected. Which antigens these TCRs recognize remains unknown. The material sequenced was CD4+ T cells sorted from PBMCs after roughly 18-hour stimulation, taken from a patient who received antiretroviral therapy. Source of these receptors: an adult man with HIV who was CMV-seropositive.

The rearrangement uses TRBV5-5 and TRBJ1-1, with TRBD1 as a possible D gene (6 bases). CDR1 and CDR2 from the germline V gene are SGHKS and YYEKEE (reference sequence). This CDR3 contains 14 residues. Trimming pared 4 bases from V and 1 base from J, leaving 11 bases between. Here the CDR3 reads CASSLAQGNTEAFF. The DNA of the CDR3 is TGTGCCAGCAGCCTTGCACAGGGGAACACTGAAGCTTTCTTT.

As regards this clone: The limits of the CDR3 on the DNA are not certain, so only TCRdb's listed CDR3 is given. V and J are TRBV6-5 and TRBJ1-5. CDR1 is MNHEY, CDR2 SVGAGI, per germline. The CDR3 is 14 amino acids long, termini counted. The CDR3 protein is CASSSSRGNQPQHF.

This clone occurred once. Other DNA sequences in this sample translate to the same CDR3. The chain links TRBV4-3 to TRBJ1-1; 8 bases are a match to TRBD1. The CDR3 is made up of 14 amino acids. Germline values: CDR1 LGHNA, CDR2 YSLEER. V was pared by 3 bases and J by 3 bases, with 3 bases of the junction left unmatched. Here the CDR3 reads CASSQQTGDTEAFF. CDR3 coding DNA: TGCGCCAGCAGCCAGCAGACAGGGGACACTGAAGCTTTCTTT.

The chain uses TRBV27 and TRBJ2-7; tentative D call: TRBD2 (5 bases). The CDR3 consists of 17 residues. V lost 3 bases and J lost 2, with 20 bases in between. CDR1 and CDR2 from the germline V gene are MNHEY and SMNVEV (reference sequence). The CDR3 sequence is CASSFNPLTSSTYEQYF. The CDR3 DNA reads TGTGCCAGCAGTTTTAATCCCCTAACTAGTTCAACCTACGAGCAGTACTTC.

The rearrangement links TRBV18 to TRBJ2-2; D not certain. Germline lookup yields CDR1 KGHSH and CDR2 LQKENI. The CDR3 is made up of 14 amino acids. V was pared by 4 bases and J by 4 bases, with 10 bases between. The CDR3 loop is CASSRDIFTGELFF. The CDR3 DNA reads as TGTGCCAGCTCACGAGACATCTTCACCGGGGAGCTGTTTTTT.

V gene TRBV6-5 combines with J gene TRBJ1-2; TRBD1 might be the D (5 bases). Germline V gene data show CDR1 as MNHEY and CDR2 as SVGAGI. Trimming took 4 bases from V and 0 from J, leaving 9 bases between them. The CDR3 contains 14 residues. Here the CDR3 DNA reads TGTGCCAGCAGTTCGGACACCTCTAACTATGGCTACACCTTC. Translating it yields CASSSDTSNYGYTF.

This clone was found once. V and J are TRBV7-2 and TRBJ2-2; 7 nucleotides line up with TRBD1. J was trimmed by 1 base and V by 1 base; bases with no gene match: 3. The CDR3 runs 16 residues. Looked up from germline, CDR1 is SGHTA and CDR2 is FQGNSA. This chain's CDR3 is CASSLVWTGNTGELFF. DNA for the CDR3: TGTGCCAGCAGCTTAGTATGGACAGGGAACACCGGGGAGCTGTTTTTT.

V and J are TRBV6-2 or TRBV6-3 and TRBJ2-1; 11 bases are shared with TRBD2. CDR3 length equals 16 residues. Germline V gives CDR1 MNHEY, CDR2 SVGEGT. V lost 5 bases and J lost 11; bases outside the gene matches: 14. CDR3 in DNA: TGTGCCAGCAGTCAGTCCACTGGGACTAGCGGCCTAAAGCAGTTCTTC. Translation: CASSQSTGTSGLKQFF.

The gene calls are TRBV7-9 and TRBJ1-2, with TRBD1 matching 8 bases. In germline, CDR1 is SEHNR, CDR2 FQNEAQ (reference sequence). Losses at the gene ends were 4 bases for V and 5 bases for J; bases not matched to a gene: 3. This CDR3 spans 13 amino acids. The CDR3 sequence is CASSSRQGYGYTF. CDR3 DNA sequence: TGTGCCAGCAGCTCCCGACAGGGGTATGGCTACACCTTC.

The J gene is TRBJ1-1, the V gene TRBV7-8; D gene ambiguous. Germline V gene sequence: CDR1 SGHVS, CDR2 FQNEAQ. V lost 2 bases, J lost 0 bases, and 10 bases lay in between. The CDR3 consists of 15 residues. Here the CDR3 DNA reads TGTGCCAGCAGCTTATATGGCGGATTGAACACTGAAGCTTTCTTT. It encodes CASSLYGGLNTEAFF.

This sequence joins TRBV7-9 and TRBJ2-5; D gene ambiguous. The germline V and J ends were trimmed by 5 bases and 4 bases, with 8 bases remaining between them. CDR1 and CDR2 (germline): SEHNR, FQNEAQ (reference sequence). The CDR3 consists of 12 residues. The CDR3 reads CASSQRTETQYF. The CDR3 DNA is TGTGCCAGCAGCCAAAGGACAGAGACCCAGTACTTC.

This clone appeared a few times. The sample has other DNA sequences that encode this CDR3 too. The J gene is TRBJ1-3, the V gene TRBV6-5; tentative D call: TRBD1 (6 bases). V was cut by 5 bases and J by 2 bases, with 10 bases left in between. Germline V gene lookup returns CDR1 MNHEY and CDR2 SVGAGI. This CDR3 has 14 amino acids. CDR3 residues: CASSQTGAGNTIYF. In nucleotides, the CDR3 is TGTGCCAGCAGTCAGACAGGAGCTGGAAACACCATATATTTT.

V is TRBV19 and J is TRBJ2-3; no clear D. The CDR3 is made up of 11 amino acids. Trimming removed 5 bases at V and 4 bases at J, with 4 bases between. From germline, CDR1 is LNHDA and CDR2 SQIVND (reference sequence). The CDR3 DNA reads as TGTGCCAGTAGTCGCTCAGATACGCAGTATTTT. Translated, it gives CASSRSDTQYF.

This clone turned up a few times. The chain uses TRBV7-9 and TRBJ2-7; possible D gene TRBD1, 6 bases. Trimming took 1 base from V and 5 from J, leaving 15 bases between them. The germline V gene encodes CDR1 SEHNR and CDR2 FQNEAQ (reference sequence). CDR3 size: 15 residues. CDR3 in amino acids: CASSLGNTGSDEQYF. For the CDR3, the DNA is TGTGCCAGCAGCTTAGGAAATACAGGGTCCGACGAGCAGTACTTC.

This sequence joins TRBV18 and TRBJ1-2, with no clear D. CDR3 size: 12 residues. Trimming cost V 3 bases and J 6 bases, with 8 bases left between them. Germline lookup yields CDR1 KGHSH and CDR2 LQKENI. CDR3 protein: CASSPGEHGYTF. DNA for the CDR3: TGTGCCAGCTCACCTGGGGAGCATGGCTACACCTTC.

The V call is TRBV4-3, the J call TRBJ1-2, with unresolved D. The V gene lost 1 base and the J gene lost 6 bases, with 18 bases spanning the gap. CDR3 size: 16 residues. CDR1 and CDR2 from the germline V gene are LGHNA and YSLEER. CDR3 bases: TGCGCCAGCAGCCAAGGTTTGGCTGCGGCGAAGGATGGCTACACCTTC. It translates to CASSQGLAAAKDGYTF.

The CDR3 nucleotides read TGCGCCAGCACCCTCATGTATGGGGGCAGAAATGAGCAGTTCTTC. Encoded protein: CASTLMYGGRNEQFF. The rearrangement uses TRBV5-1 and TRBJ2-1; perhaps TRBD1 as D (6 bases). The CDR3 contains 15 residues. Trimming took 6 bases from V and 7 from J, leaving 20 bases between them. CDR1 SGHRS and CDR2 YFSETQ come from the germline V gene.

The chain links TRBV5-1 to TRBJ2-7; tentative D call: TRBD1 (6 bases). Germline V gene lookup returns CDR1 SGHRS and CDR2 YFSETQ. CDR3 length: 14 residues. V was shortened by 0 bases and J by 3 bases, with 10 bases between the two germline ends. CDR3 bases: TGCGCCAGCAGCTTGGATGCACAGGGCTACGAGCAGTACTTC. This encodes CASSLDAQGYEQYF.

The chain uses TRBV29-1 and TRBJ1-4; D gene unclear. This CDR3 has 15 residues. V was clipped by 7 bases and J by 0 bases, with 15 bases between them. Germline CDR1 SQVTM, CDR2 ANQGSEA. This CDR3 is CSANVLVATNEKLFF. DNA for the CDR3: TGCAGCGCGAACGTGTTGGTTGCAACTAATGAAAAACTGTTTTTT.

This chain uses TRBV7-8 with TRBJ2-1; 7 nucleotides line up with TRBD1. Germline lookup yields CDR1 SGHVS and CDR2 FQNEAQ. J was trimmed by 4 bases and V by 3 bases; bases with no gene match: 6. This CDR3 is 15 amino acids long. The CDR3 bases are TGTGCCAGCAGCTTGCGAGACAGGGCTTACAATGAGCAGTTCTTC. It translates to CASSLRDRAYNEQFF.

The CDR3 sequence is CAWDSGRSAHQPQHF. CDR3 DNA: TGTGCCTGGGACTCCGGGCGGAGCGCCCATCAGCCCCAGCATTTT. This chain links TRBV30 with TRBJ1-5; D gene uncertain. Germline assignment: CDR1 GTSNPN and CDR2 SVGIG (reference sequence). Trimming cost V 5 bases and J 5 bases, with 19 bases left between them. The CDR3 runs to 15 residues.

CDR3 in DNA: TGTGCCAGCAGCCATTATCGGGGGGCCCAATCAAACATTCAGTACTTC. Protein sequence: CASSHYRGAQSNIQYF. The chain combines TRBV3-1 (or the pseudogene TRBV3-2) with TRBJ2-4; D perhaps matches TRBD2 (7 bases). Trimming took off 3 bases at V and 6 bases at J, with 18 bases between the two ends. Germline V gives CDR1 LGHDT, CDR2 YNNKEL (reference sequence). The CDR3 is 16 residues long.

The chain links TRBV9 to TRBJ1-3; 11 positions agree with TRBD1. Trimming removed 7 bases from V and 0 bases from J; junction bases left unmatched: 6. This CDR3 comprises 16 residues. In germline, CDR1 is SGDLS, CDR2 YYNGEE. Here the CDR3 reads CASLWDRGISGNTIYF. The CDR3 DNA reads as TGTGCCAGCCTTTGGGACAGGGGGATCTCTGGAAACACCATATATTTT.

This rearrangement joins TRBV5-1 to TRBJ2-2, with 7 bases matching TRBD1. Germline loops: CDR1 SGHRS, CDR2 YFSETQ. The CDR3 is 16 amino acids. After removal of 2 bases from V and 4 bases from J, the junction contained 8 bases not matched to a gene. For the CDR3, the DNA is TGCGCCAGCAGCTTAAGAGGGGGCCCAGGCACCGGGGAGCTGTTTTTT. Its translation: CASSLRGGPGTGELFF.

The chain carries TRBV12-3 or TRBV12-4 and TRBJ2-5; TRBD1 might be the D (5 bases). The J call may be mistaken, given a closer DNA end match to TRBJ2-7. This CDR3 has 13 residues. CDR3 DNA: TGTGCCAGCAGTTTACACAGGATCAACGAGCAGTACTTC. Protein: CASSLHRINEQYF.

The V gene is TRBV2, the J gene TRBJ2-6; D may be TRBD1 or TRBD2 (5 bases each). The V gene lost 6 bases and the J gene lost 4 bases, with 10 bases spanning the gap. The germline gives CDR1 SNHLY, CDR2 FYNNEI. The CDR3 runs 14 residues. DNA of the CDR3: TGTGCCAGCAGCCCCTGGGGGGGGGCCAACGTCCTGACTTTC. Encoded protein: CASSPWGGANVLTF.

V usage is TRBV4-3 and J usage is TRBJ1-5; D call uncertain. The CDR3 is made up of 15 amino acids. Trimming took off 0 bases at V and 11 bases at J, with 17 bases between the two ends. Germline V gene sequence: CDR1 LGHNA, CDR2 YSLEER. The CDR3 DNA sequence: TGCGCCAGCAGCCAAGATCCGGACCCGTCGGTGGCCCAGCATTTT. It specifies CASSQDPDPSVAQHF.

This chain links TRBV3-1 (or the pseudogene TRBV3-2) with TRBJ1-4; TRBD1 might be the D (5 bases). V lost 3 bases to trimming and J lost 5 bases, with 13 bases between them. The germline V gene has CDR1 LGHDT and CDR2 YNNKEL (reference sequence). The CDR3 loop spans 15 amino acids. DNA for the CDR3: TGTGCCAGCAGCCAGGAGGGACGGCTAAATGAAAAACTGTTTTTT. The encoded protein is CASSQEGRLNEKLFF.